These 10 T cell receptor beta chains share one sample of origin, sequenced in a study of blood T cell repertoires in COVID-19. The data were produced by immunoSEQ multiplex PCR, yet TCRdb's version contains in-frame clones alone and is incomplete. The repertoire includes approximately 80,000 clones, roughly 86% of them detected once, and over 4% sits in the top ten. Sequencing input: peripheral blood. Receptor source: a middle-aged man with acute or convalescent COVID-19.

The V call is TRBV7-2, the J call TRBJ1-5; D call uncertain. The CDR3 contains 14 residues. V lost 2 bases, J lost 2 bases, and 7 bases lay in between. Germline CDR1 SGHTA, CDR2 FQGNSA. CDR3 coding DNA: TGTGCCAGCAGCTTAATCGGGGGCAATCAGCCCCAGCATTTT. Residues: CASSLIGGNQPQHF.

V is TRBV19 and J is TRBJ2-7; 9 bases agree with TRBD1. The germline V gene encodes CDR1 LNHDA and CDR2 SQIVND (reference sequence). The CDR3 is 15 amino acids. V lost 1 base to trimming and J lost 2 bases; unmatched junction nucleotides: 3. The CDR3: CASSIAGQGTYEQYF. In DNA, the CDR3 is TGTGCCAGTAGTATAGCGGGACAGGGTACCTACGAGCAGTACTTC. Drawing the rest from reference TRBV19 and TRBJ2-7, the complete variable domain is DGGITQSPKYLFRKEGQNVTLSCEQNLNHDAMYWYRQDPGQGLRLIYYSQIVNDFQKGDIAEGYSVSREKKESFPLTVTSAQKNPTAFYLCASSIAGQGTYEQYFGPGTRLTVT.

This chain links TRBV5-1 with TRBJ2-3; 10 positions agree with TRBD1. J gave up 2 bases and V 3 bases, and 9 bases lay outside the gene matches. Germline-derived CDR1 and CDR2 are SGHRS and YFSETQ. The CDR3 sequence is 17 residues long. CDR3 bases: TGCGCCAGCAGCTCTCTACCGGGACAGGGGACCACAGATACGCAGTATTTT. Translation: CASSSLPGQGTTDTQYF.

V usage is TRBV9 and J usage is TRBJ1-1; D remains unclear. Germline V gene data show CDR1 as SGDLS and CDR2 as YYNGEE. V gave up 2 bases and J gave up 4 bases, with 9 bases separating them. This CDR3 spans 13 amino acids. CDR3 amino acids: CASSVSVLTEAFF. In nucleotides, the CDR3 is TGTGCCAGCAGCGTTTCAGTGCTCACTGAAGCTTTCTTT.

The chain recombines TRBV25-1 with TRBJ1-5; unclear D gene. In germline, CDR1 is MGHDK, CDR2 SYGVNS. This CDR3 spans 13 amino acids. Trimming left V 8 bases short and J 2 bases short, with 10 bases between. The CDR3 spells CASGEGGNQPQHF. CDR3 coding DNA: TGTGCCAGCGGGGAGGGTGGCAATCAGCCCCAGCATTTT. The variable domain in full, completed from reference TRBV25-1 and TRBJ1-5, reads EADIYQTPRYLVIGTGKKITLECSQTMGHDKMYWYQQDPGMELHLIHYSYGVNSTEKGDLSSESTVSRIRTEHFPLTLESARPSHTSQYLCASGEGGNQPQHFGDGTRLSIL.

This clone was recorded only once. The chain combines TRBV18 with TRBJ1-1; weak D call: TRBD1 (5 bases). The CDR3 contains 16 residues. Germline-derived CDR1 and CDR2 are KGHSH and LQKENI. Trimming stripped 3 bases from V and 0 bases from J, with 14 bases between. For the CDR3, the DNA is TGTGCCAGCTCACCCGGGGGGGGACGAATGAACACTGAAGCTTTCTTT. Translating gives CASSPGGGRMNTEAFF.

A few counts support this clone. The J gene is TRBJ2-7, the V gene TRBV4-1; D is possibly TRBD1 (5 bases). V lost 3 bases and J lost 7, with 13 bases in between. In germline, CDR1 is MGHRA, CDR2 YSYEKL. The CDR3 totals 13 residues. CDR3 sequence (DNA): TGCGCCAGCAGCCAGTCCACAGGAGTAGAGCAGTACTTC. This sequence encodes CASSQSTGVEQYF.

CDR3 sequence reads: CASGFGGFYQPQHF. CDR3 sequence (DNA): TGTGCTAGTGGTTTTGGAGGATTTTATCAGCCCCAGCATTTT. The chain carries TRBV12-5 and TRBJ1-5; D is ambiguous. Germline assignment: CDR1 LGHNT and CDR2 FRNRAP. The CDR3 sequence is 14 residues long. The V and J ends lost 3 bases and 5 bases respectively, with 11 bases between them.

The J gene is TRBJ2-1, the V gene TRBV5-1, with D uncertain. Deletions cut 1 base from V and 7 bases from J, with 9 bases between. Per the germline V gene, CDR1 is SGHRS and CDR2 is YFSETQ. The CDR3 covers 13 residues. CDR3 in amino acids: CASSLRVLNEQFF. CDR3 nucleotide sequence: TGCGCCAGCAGCTTGAGAGTGTTGAATGAGCAGTTCTTC. The variable domain in full, completed from reference TRBV5-1 and TRBJ2-1, reads KAGVTQTPRYLIKTRGQQVTLSCSPISGHRSVSWYQQTPGQGLQFLFEYFSETQRNKGNFPGRFSGRQFSNSRSEMNVSTLELGDSALYLCASSLRVLNEQFFGPGTRLTVL.

The rearrangement joins TRBV2 to TRBJ2-7, with 11 nucleotides matching TRBD1. The CDR3 has 13 amino acids. The junction had 3 bases not matched to a gene; V was cut back by 7 bases and J by 4 bases. The V gene's germline CDR1 is SNHLY and CDR2 FYNNEI. In nucleotides, the CDR3 is TGTGCCAGCAACCGGGACAGGGGGTACGAGCAGTACTTC. As protein: CASNRDRGYEQYF.